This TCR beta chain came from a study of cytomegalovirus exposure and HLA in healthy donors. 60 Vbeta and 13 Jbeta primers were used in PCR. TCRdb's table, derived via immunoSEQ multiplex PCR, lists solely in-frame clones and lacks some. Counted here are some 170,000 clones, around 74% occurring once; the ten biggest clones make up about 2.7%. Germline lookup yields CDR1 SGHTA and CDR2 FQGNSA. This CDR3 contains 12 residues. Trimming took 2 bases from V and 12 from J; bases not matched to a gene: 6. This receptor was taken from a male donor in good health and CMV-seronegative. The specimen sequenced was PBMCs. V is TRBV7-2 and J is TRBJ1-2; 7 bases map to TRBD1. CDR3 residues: CASSLNQGGHTF. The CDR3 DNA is TGTGCCAGCAGCTTAAACCAGGGGGGCCACACCTTC.